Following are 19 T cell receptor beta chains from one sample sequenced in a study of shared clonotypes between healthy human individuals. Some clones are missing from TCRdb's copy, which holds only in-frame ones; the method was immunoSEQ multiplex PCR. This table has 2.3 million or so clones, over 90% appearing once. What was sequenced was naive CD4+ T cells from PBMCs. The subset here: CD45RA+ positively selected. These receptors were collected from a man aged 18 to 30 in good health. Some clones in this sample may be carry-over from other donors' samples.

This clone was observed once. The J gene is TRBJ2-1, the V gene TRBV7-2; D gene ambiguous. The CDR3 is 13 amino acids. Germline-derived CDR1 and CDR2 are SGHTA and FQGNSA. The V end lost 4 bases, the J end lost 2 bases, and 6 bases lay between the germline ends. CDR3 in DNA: TGTGCCAGCAGCTCGCTCACCTACAATGAGCAGTTCTTC. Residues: CASSSLTYNEQFF.

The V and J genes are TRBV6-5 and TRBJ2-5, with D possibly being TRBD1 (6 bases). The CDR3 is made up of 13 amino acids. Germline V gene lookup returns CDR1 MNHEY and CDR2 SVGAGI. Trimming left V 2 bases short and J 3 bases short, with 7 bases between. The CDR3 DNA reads TGTGCCAGCAGTTACCACAGGGAAGAGACCCAGTACTTC. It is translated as CASSYHREETQYF.

The CDR3: CASSLSPTGLYEQYF. CDR3 nucleotide sequence: TGTGCCAGCAGTTTATCACCTACAGGGTTGTACGAGCAGTACTTC. This rearrangement joins TRBV28 to TRBJ2-7; possible D gene TRBD1, 6 bases. Germline CDR1 reads MDHEN; CDR2 reads SYDVKM. V gave up 1 base and J gave up 4 bases, with 14 bases separating them. The CDR3 covers 15 residues.

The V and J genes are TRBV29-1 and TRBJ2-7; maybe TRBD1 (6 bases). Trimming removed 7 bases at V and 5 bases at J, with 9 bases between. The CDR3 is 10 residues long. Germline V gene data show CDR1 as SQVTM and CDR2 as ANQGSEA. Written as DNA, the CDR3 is TGCAGCGCAGGGGAAAACGAGCAGTACTTC. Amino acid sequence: CSAGENEQYF.

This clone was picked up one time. The CDR3, as DNA: TGTGCCAGCAGACTATCGACAGACGAGCAGTACTTC. This codes for CASRLSTDEQYF. The V call is TRBV28, the J call TRBJ2-7, with D maybe TRBD1 (5 bases). V dropped 6 bases and J dropped 5 bases, with 11 bases sitting between them. Germline values: CDR1 MDHEN, CDR2 SYDVKM. This CDR3 is 12 amino acids long.

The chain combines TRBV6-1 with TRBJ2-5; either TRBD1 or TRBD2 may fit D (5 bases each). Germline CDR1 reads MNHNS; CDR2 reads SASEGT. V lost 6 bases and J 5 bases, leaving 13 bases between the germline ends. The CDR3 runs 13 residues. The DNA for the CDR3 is TGTGCCAGCAGCCTACTAGGGGCGGAGACCCAGTACTTC. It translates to CASSLLGAETQYF.

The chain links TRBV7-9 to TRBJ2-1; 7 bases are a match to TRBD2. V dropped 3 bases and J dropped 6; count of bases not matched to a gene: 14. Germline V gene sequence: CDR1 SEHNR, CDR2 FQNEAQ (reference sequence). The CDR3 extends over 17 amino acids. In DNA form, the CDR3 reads TGTGCCAGCAGCTTGGGAAGTGGGGCGGGAGAGGGCAATGAGCAGTTCTTC. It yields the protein CASSLGSGAGEGNEQFF.

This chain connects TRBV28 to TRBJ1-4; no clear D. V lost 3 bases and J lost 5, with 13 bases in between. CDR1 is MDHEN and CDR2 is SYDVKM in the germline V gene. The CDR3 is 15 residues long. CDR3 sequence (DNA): TGTGCCAGCAGTTTTTCTCGGGGTTCCAATGAAAAACTGTTTTTT. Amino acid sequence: CASSFSRGSNEKLFF.

As DNA, the CDR3 is TGTGCCAGCAGCTCCTCCCCCGCGACAGGTTACACAGATACGCAGTATTTT. It specifies CASSSSPATGYTDTQYF. The chain combines TRBV7-9 with TRBJ2-3; D might be TRBD1 (6 bases). Between the trimmed V and J ends, which lost 4 bases and 2 bases, there was a span of 19 bases. CDR3 length: 17 amino acids. Germline assignment: CDR1 SEHNR and CDR2 FQNEAQ (reference sequence).

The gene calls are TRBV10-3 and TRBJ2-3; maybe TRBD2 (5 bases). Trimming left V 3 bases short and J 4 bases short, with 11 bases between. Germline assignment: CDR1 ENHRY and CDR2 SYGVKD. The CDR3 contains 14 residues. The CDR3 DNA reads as TGTGCCATCAGTGAATCGGGGAGCCCAGATACGCAGTATTTT. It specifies CAISESGSPDTQYF.

The CDR3 region is CASGLGPEAGRHTEAFF. Here the CDR3 DNA reads TGTGCTAGTGGTTTGGGCCCTGAGGCAGGACGACACACTGAAGCTTTCTTT. V gene TRBV12-5 combines with J gene TRBJ1-1; D ambiguous. Trimming took 1 base from V and 3 from J, leaving 18 bases between them. This CDR3 region has 17 residues. Germline V gives CDR1 LGHNT, CDR2 FRNRAP. The complete variable domain, with remaining parts taken from reference TRBV12-5 and TRBJ1-1, reads DARVTQTPRHKVTEMGQEVTMRCQPILGHNTVFWYRQTMMQGLELLAYFRNRAPLDDSGMPKDRFSAEMPDATLATLKIQPSEPRDSAVYFCASGLGPEAGRHTEAFFGQGTRLTVV.

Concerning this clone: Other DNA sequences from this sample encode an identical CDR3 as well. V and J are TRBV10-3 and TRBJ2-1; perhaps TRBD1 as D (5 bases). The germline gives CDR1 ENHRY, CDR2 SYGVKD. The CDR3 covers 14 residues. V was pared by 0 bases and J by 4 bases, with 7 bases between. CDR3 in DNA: TGTGCCATCAGTGAGTCGGGGCCTTACAATGAGCAGTTCTTC. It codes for CAISESGPYNEQFF.

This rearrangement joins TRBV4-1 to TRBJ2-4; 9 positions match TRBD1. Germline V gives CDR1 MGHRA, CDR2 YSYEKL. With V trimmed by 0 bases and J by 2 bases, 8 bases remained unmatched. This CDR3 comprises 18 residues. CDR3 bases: TGCGCCAGCAGCCAAGACCTCGACAGGGGGGGATCCAAAAACATTCAGTACTTC. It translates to CASSQDLDRGGSKNIQYF.

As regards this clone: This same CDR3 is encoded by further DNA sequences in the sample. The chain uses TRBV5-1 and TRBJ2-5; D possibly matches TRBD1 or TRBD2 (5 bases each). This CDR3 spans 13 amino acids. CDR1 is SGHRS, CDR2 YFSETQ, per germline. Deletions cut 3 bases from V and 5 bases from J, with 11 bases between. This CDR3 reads CASSSLGGETQYF. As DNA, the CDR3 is TGCGCCAGCAGCTCCCTTGGGGGTGAGACCCAGTACTTC.

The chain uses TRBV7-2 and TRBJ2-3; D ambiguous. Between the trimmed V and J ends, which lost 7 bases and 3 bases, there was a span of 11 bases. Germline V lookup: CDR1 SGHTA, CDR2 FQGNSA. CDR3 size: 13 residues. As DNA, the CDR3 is TGTGCCAGCACCCTCCGGATGACAGATACGCAGTATTTT. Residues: CASTLRMTDTQYF.

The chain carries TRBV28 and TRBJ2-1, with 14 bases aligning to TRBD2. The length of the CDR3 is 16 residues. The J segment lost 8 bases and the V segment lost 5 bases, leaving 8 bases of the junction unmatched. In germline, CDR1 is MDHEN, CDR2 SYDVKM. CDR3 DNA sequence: TGTGCCAGCAGTCTCACCGGGACTAGCGGGAGATATGAGCAGTTCTTC. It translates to CASSLTGTSGRYEQFF.

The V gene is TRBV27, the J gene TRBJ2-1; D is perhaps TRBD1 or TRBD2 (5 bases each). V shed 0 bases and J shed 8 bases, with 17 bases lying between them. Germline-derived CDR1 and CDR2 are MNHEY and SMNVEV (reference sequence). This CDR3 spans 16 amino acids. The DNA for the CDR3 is TGTGCCAGCAGTTTATCTTGGGGGAGCAACATAGATGAGCAGTTCTTC. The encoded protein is CASSLSWGSNIDEQFF.

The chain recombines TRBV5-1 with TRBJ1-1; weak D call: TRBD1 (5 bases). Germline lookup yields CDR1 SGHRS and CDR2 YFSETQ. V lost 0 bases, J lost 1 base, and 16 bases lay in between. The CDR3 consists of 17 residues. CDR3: CASSLGDSGRPNTEAFF. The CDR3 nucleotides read TGCGCCAGCAGCTTGGGGGACTCGGGACGGCCGAACACTGAAGCTTTCTTT. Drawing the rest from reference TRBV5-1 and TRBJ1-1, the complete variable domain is KAGVTQTPRYLIKTRGQQVTLSCSPISGHRSVSWYQQTPGQGLQFLFEYFSETQRNKGNFPGRFSGRQFSNSRSEMNVSTLELGDSALYLCASSLGDSGRPNTEAFFGQGTRLTVV.

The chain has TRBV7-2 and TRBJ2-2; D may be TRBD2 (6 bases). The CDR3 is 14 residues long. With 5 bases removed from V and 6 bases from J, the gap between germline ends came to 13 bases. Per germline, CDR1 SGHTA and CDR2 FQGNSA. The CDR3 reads CASSPGGSAGELFF. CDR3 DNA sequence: TGTGCCAGCAGCCCCGGGGGTAGCGCCGGGGAGCTGTTTTTT.